The clone carrying this T cell receptor beta chain was seen more than once but under ten times. Its target is unknown. Trimming took 2 bases from V and 3 from J; bases not matched to a gene: 4. The germline V gene has CDR1 SGHNT and CDR2 YYREEE (reference sequence). The CDR3 is made up of 15 amino acids. The sample originates from a study of cytomegalovirus exposure and HLA in healthy donors. In the PCR, 60 Vbeta and 13 Jbeta primers were used. The protocol was immunoSEQ multiplex PCR, while the TCRdb copy is restricted to in-frame clones and leaves out a portion. The repertoire holds under 200,000 clones, with 65% to 90% as singletons. Overall study findings and caveats: Excluded: some indistinguishable V segments such as TRBV6-2 and TRBV6-3.

The sequence derives from a male donor in good health and CMV-seronegative. The sample consisted of PBMCs. The gene calls are TRBV5-4 and TRBJ2-2; 7 bases agree with TRBD1. In DNA, the CDR3 is TGTGCCAGCAGCTTAAGGGGGCAATACACCGGGGAGCTGTTTTTT. Its protein is CASSLRGQYTGELFF.